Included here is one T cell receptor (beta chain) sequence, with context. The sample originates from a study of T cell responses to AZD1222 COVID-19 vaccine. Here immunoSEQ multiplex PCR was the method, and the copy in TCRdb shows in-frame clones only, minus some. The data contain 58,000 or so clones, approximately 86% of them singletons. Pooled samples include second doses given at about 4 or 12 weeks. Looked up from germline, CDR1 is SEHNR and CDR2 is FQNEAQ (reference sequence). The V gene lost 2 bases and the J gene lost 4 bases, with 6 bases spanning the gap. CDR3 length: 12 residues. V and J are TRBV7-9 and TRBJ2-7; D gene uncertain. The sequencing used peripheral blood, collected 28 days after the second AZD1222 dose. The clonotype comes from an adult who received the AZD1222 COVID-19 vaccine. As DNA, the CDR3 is TGTGCCAGCAGCTTATCTCCGTACGAGCAGTACTTC. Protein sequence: CASSLSPYEQYF.